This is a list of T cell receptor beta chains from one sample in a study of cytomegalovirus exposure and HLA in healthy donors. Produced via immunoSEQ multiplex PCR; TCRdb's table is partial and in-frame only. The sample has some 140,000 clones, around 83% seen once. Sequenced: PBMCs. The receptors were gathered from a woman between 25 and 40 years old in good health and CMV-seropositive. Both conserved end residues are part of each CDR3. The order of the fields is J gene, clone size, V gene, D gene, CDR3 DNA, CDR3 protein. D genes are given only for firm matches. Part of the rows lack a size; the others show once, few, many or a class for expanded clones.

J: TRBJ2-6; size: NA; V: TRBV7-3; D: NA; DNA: TGTGCCAGCAGCCGTTCATCAGGCAACGTCCTGACTTTC; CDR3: CASSRSSGNVLTF
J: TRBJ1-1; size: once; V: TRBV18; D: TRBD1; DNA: TGTGCCAGCTCACCCGGGACAGGGGGTACTGAAGCTTTCTTT; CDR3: CASSPGTGGTEAFF
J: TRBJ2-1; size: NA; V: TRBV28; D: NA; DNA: TGTGCCAGCAGCCCTTCTCGGGCCGTGGGGGGCAATGAGCAGTTCTTC; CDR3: CASSPSRAVGGNEQFF
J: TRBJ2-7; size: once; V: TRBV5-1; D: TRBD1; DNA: TGCGCCAGCAGCAAGGACAGGGGAGGTCCCTACGAGCAGTACTTC; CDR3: CASSKDRGGPYEQYF
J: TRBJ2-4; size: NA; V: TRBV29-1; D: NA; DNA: TGCAGCGTCGGACAGTTTCTAGCCAAAAACATTCAGTACTTC; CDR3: CSVGQFLAKNIQYF
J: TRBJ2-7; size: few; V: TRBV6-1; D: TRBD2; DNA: TGTGCCAGCAGTGGGACTAGCGGGAGTTACGAGCAGTACTTC; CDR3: CASSGTSGSYEQYF
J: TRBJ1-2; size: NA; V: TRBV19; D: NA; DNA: TGTGCCAGTAGTATCCATCGAAGTGGGGGGTATGGCTACACCTTC; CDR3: CASSIHRSGGYGYTF
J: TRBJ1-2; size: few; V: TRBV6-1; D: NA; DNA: TGTGCCAGCAGTGAAGCGATCCTCCTGAAAGGAGATGGCTACACCTTC; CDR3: CASSEAILLKGDGYTF
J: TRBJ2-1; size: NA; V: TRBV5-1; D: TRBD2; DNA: TGCGCCAGCAGCTCCCTAGCGGGGGGCTCCTACAATGAGCAGTTCTTC; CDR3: CASSSLAGGSYNEQFF
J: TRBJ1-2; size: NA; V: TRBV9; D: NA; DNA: TGTGCCAGCAGCGTAGACGGAAGCGATGGCTACACCTTC; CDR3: CASSVDGSDGYTF
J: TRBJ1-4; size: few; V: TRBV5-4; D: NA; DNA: TGTGCCAGCACCGCAAGGGGGGGGAATGAAAAACTGTTTTTT; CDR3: CASTARGGNEKLFF
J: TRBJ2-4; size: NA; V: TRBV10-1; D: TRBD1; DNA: TGCGCCAGCAGTGAAGGGACAGGGAGCAACATTCAGTACTTC; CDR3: CASSEGTGSNIQYF
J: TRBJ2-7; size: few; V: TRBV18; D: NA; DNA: TGTGCCAGCTCACCTTCAGGGGATCCTACCGAGCAGTACTTC; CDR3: CASSPSGDPTEQYF
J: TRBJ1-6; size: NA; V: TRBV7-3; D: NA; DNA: TGTGCCAGCAGCTTCGGGGGTTCTAATTCACCCCTCCACTTT; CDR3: CASSFGGSNSPLHF
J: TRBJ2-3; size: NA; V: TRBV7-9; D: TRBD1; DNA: TGTGCCAGCAGCTTTACACAGGGGACAGATACGCAGTATTTT; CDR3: CASSFTQGTDTQYF
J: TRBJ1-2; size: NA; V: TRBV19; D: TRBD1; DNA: TGTGCCAGTAGTATAGGGGACAGGAGACCATATGGCTACACCTTC; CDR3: CASSIGDRRPYGYTF
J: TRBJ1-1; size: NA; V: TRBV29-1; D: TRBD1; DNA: TGCAGCGTCCTGCGGGACAGGGGTCAGGAAGCTTTCTTT; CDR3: CSVLRDRGQEAFF
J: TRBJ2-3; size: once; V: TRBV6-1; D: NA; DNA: TGTGCCACCCTTAGCCCAGGGACAGATACGCAGTATTTT; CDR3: CATLSPGTDTQYF
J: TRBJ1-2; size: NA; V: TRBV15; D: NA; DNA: TGTGCCACCAGCAGCTTCCCCAACTATGGCTACACCTTC; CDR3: CATSSFPNYGYTF
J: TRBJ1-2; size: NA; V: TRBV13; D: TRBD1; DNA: TGTGCCAGCAGCATTTGGACAGGGCAGAGGGGGAACTATGGCTACACCTTC; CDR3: CASSIWTGQRGNYGYTF
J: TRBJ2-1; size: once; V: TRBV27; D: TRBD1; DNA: TGTGCCAGCAGTGGCCGGGACAGGGGGGGCAATGAGCAGTTCTTC; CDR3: CASSGRDRGGNEQFF
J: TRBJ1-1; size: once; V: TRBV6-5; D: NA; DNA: TGTGCCAGCAGCTCCCAGGGTCAGGGAAACACTGAAGCTTTCTTT; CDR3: CASSSQGQGNTEAFF
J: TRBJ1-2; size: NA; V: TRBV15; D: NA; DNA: TGTGCCACCAGCAGAGACAGCTATGGCTACACCTTC; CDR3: CATSRDSYGYTF
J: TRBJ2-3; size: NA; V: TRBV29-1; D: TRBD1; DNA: TGCAGCGTCCGGAAGGGGGCTAGCACAGATACGCAGTATTTT; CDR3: CSVRKGASTDTQYF
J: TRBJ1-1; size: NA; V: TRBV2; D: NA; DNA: TGTGCCAGCACTTCAGCGGGGAACACTGAAGCTTTCTTT; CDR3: CASTSAGNTEAFF
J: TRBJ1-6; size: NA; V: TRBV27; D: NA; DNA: TGTGCCAGCAGTTTAAATCAGGGTTCACCCCTCCACTTT; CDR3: CASSLNQGSPLHF
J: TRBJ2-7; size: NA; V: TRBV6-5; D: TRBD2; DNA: TGTGCCAGCAGTTACGGCAGCGGGAGTACCTACGAGCAGTACTTC; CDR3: CASSYGSGSTYEQYF
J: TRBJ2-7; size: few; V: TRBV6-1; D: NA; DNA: TGTGCCAGCAGATACTACGAGCAGTACTTC; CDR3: CASRYYEQYF
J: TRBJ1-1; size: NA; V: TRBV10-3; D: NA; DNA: TGTGCCATCAGGTCGGGGGGGGCGGGCACTGAAGCTTTCTTT; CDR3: CAIRSGGAGTEAFF
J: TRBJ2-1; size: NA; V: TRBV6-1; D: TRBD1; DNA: TGTGCCAGCACTTCCAGGGGGCCTTCTGAGCAGTTCTTC; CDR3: CASTSRGPSEQFF
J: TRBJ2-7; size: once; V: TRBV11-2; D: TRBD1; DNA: TGTGCCAGCAGCTTAGGGACAGGTACCTACGAGCAGTACTTC; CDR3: CASSLGTGTYEQYF
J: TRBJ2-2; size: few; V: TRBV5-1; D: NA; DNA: TGCGCCAGCAGCATCAGGGCCGGGGAGCTGTTTTTT; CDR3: CASSIRAGELFF
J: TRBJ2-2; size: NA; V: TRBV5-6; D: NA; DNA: TGTGCCAGCAGCTTGGCGGTGGTCGGGGAGCTGTTTTTT; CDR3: CASSLAVVGELFF
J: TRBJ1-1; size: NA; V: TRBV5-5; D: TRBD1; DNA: TGTGCCAGCAGCCTGACAGGGGTGAGCACTGAAGCTTTCTTT; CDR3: CASSLTGVSTEAFF
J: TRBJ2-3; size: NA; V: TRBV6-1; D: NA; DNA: TGTGCCAGCACTGGGGGCAGGGCAGATACGCAGTATTTT; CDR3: CASTGGRADTQYF
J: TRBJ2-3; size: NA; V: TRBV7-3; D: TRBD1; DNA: TGTGCCAGCAGCTTAACCCCTGGACAGGCTATCACAGATACGCAGTATTTT; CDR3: CASSLTPGQAITDTQYF
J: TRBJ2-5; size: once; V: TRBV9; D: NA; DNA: TGTGCCAGCAGCGTACGACAGTGGGAGACCCAGTACTTC; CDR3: CASSVRQWETQYF
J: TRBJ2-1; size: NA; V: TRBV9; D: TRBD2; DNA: TGTGCCAGCAGCTTGAGCGGGGGGAGCTCCTACAATGAGCAGTTCTTC; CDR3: CASSLSGGSSYNEQFF
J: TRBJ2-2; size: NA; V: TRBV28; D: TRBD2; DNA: TGTGCCAGCAGTTCTCCGGGACTAGCTCACGGGGAGCTGTTTTTT; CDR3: CASSSPGLAHGELFF
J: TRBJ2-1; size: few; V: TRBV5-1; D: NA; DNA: TGCGCCAGCAACCTACAGGGGGCGGGGGGACACAATGAGCAGTTCTTC; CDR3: CASNLQGAGGHNEQFF
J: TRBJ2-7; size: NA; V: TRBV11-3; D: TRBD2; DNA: TGTGCCAGCAGCTGGGGGGGGGTGAGCTACGAGCAGTACTTC; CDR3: CASSWGGVSYEQYF
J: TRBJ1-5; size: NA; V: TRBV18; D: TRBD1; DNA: TGTGCCAGCTCAGTTGACAGGGCAAATCAGCCCCAGCATTTT; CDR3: CASSVDRANQPQHF
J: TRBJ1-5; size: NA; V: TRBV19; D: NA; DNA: TGTGCCAGTAGTTTTGACATTAATAGCAATCAGCCCCAGCATTTT; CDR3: CASSFDINSNQPQHF
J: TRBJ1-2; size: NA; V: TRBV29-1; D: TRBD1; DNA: TGCAGCGTATGGACAGGGGATGGCTACACCTTC; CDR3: CSVWTGDGYTF
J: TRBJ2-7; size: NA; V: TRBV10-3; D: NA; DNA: TGTGCCATCAGGCTAGGTGGGGGCGACGAGCAGTACTTC; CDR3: CAIRLGGGDEQYF
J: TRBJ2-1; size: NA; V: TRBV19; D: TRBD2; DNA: TGTGCCAGTATTGGCGGGGGCTACAATGAGCAGTTCTTC; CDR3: CASIGGGYNEQFF
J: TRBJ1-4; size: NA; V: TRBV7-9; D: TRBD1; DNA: TGTGCCAGCAGCTTAACAGGGGGTGGTAATGAAAAACTGTTTTTT; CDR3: CASSLTGGGNEKLFF
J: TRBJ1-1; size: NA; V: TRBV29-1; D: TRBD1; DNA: TGCAGCGTTGAATTGGTGACAGGGGTAACTGAAGCTTTCTTT; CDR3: CSVELVTGVTEAFF
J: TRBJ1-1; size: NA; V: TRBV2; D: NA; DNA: TGTGCCAGCACGAGCGCCCGGAGCACTGAAGCTTTCTTT; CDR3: CASTSARSTEAFF
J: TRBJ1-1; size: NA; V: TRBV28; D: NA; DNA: TGTGCCAGCAGCTGGGCTTGGAACACTGAAGCTTTCTTT; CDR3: CASSWAWNTEAFF
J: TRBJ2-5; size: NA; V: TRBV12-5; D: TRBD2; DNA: TGTGCTAGTGGACCGGGACTAGCGGGTAGGGGTGGGGAGACCCAGTACTTC; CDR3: CASGPGLAGRGGETQYF
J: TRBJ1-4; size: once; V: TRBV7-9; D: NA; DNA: TGTGCCAGCAGCTCCGGATCTATTAGCCTTGAAAAACTGTTTTTT; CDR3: CASSSGSISLEKLFF
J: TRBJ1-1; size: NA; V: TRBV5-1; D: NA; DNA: TGCGCCAGCAGCTTGGGTGGGACACATCGGGCTGAAGCTTTCTTT; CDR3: CASSLGGTHRAEAFF
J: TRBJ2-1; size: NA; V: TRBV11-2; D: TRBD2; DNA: TGTGCCAGCAGCCCATCACTAGCGGGAGGCTCTTACAATGAGCAGTTCTTC; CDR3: CASSPSLAGGSYNEQFF
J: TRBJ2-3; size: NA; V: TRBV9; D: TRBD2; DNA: TGTGCCAGCAGCCCGAGGACTAGCGAGGATACGCAGTATTTT; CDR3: CASSPRTSEDTQYF
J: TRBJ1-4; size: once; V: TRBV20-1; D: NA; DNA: TGCAGTGTCCCTGAGGAAAAACTGTTTTTT; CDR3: CSVPEEKLFF
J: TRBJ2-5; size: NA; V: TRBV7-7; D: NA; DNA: TGTGCTAGCAGCTCGCAAGACCTAAGAGGAGAGACCCAGTACTTC; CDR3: CASSSQDLRGETQYF
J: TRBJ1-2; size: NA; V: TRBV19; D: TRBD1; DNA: TGTGCCAGTAGCGCGGGACAGGCCCCTCCTTACACCTTC; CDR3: CASSAGQAPPYTF
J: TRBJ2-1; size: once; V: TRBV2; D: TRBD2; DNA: TGTGCCAGCAGTCCGAGTAGCGGGGAGCAGTTCTTC; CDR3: CASSPSSGEQFF